A single T cell receptor (beta chain) is shown here with its context. The patients had localized lung adenocarcinoma, a non-small cell subtype. This sample was taken from a study of CD4 and CD8 cells across lung adenocarcinoma regions. TCRdb reanalysed the PCR reads using MiXCR and keeps one entry per CDR3 protein. The sample carries 9,500 to 15,000 distinct CDR3 sequences, about half recorded once. Germline CDR1 and CDR2: WNHNN and SYGVQD (reference sequence). V shed 6 bases, J shed 4 bases, and the junction held 5 bases outside the gene matches. The CDR3 is 13 residues long. Sequencing input: CD8+ T cells from the margin of a lung tumor. The TCR was taken from a male donor with lung adenocarcinoma. The CD4 and CD8 labels of this study may be unreliable. The chain employs TRBV10-1 and TRBJ2-5; 7 bases match TRBD1. The CDR3 DNA reads as TGCGCCAGCAGGTACAGGGGTCCAGAGACCCAGTACTTC. It encodes CASRYRGPETQYF.